This entry lists 22 T cell receptor beta chains sequenced from one sample in a study of blood T cells in healthy people across ages. The authors ran a second PCR of 7 to 11 cycles using a sample-barcoded 5' primer and a J-beta primer mix. TCRdb processed the 5' RACE reads anew with MiXCR; each CDR3 protein has one entry. The data show around 900,000 distinct CDR3 sequences, about 53% seen once. The specimen was blood. Every receptor here comes from a woman aged 60-75 years in good health.

The rearrangement uses TRBV11-2 and TRBJ2-4, with TRBD2 as a possible D gene (6 bases). This CDR3 has 15 residues. Trimming left V 6 bases short and J 1 base short, with 13 bases between. CDR1 is SGHAT, CDR2 FQNNGV, per germline. The CDR3 region is CASRRGWRAKNIQYF. The CDR3 DNA sequence: TGTGCCAGCAGGCGGGGATGGCGGGCCAAAAACATTCAGTACTTC.

The CDR3 loop reads CASSHQQGKTTEAFF. CDR3 DNA: TGCGCCAGCAGCCATCAACAGGGGAAGACGACTGAAGCTTTCTTT. The gene calls are TRBV4-1 and TRBJ1-1, with 7 nucleotides matching TRBD1. The V gene's germline CDR1 is MGHRA and CDR2 YSYEKL. The CDR3 totals 15 residues. The V and J ends lost 3 bases and 5 bases, in that order; junction bases with no gene match: 9.

The rearrangement joins TRBV7-8 to TRBJ2-3, with TRBD1 as a possible D gene (5 bases). This CDR3 region has 15 residues. V lost 5 bases and J 1 base, leaving 13 bases between the germline ends. Per the germline V gene, CDR1 is SGHVS and CDR2 is FQNEAQ. As DNA, the CDR3 is TGTGCCAGCAGCCCCTGGGGCCAGCGCACAGATACGCAGTATTTT. Protein: CASSPWGQRTDTQYF. The full variable domain, rest sourced from reference TRBV7-8 and TRBJ2-3, is GAGVSQSPRYKVAKRGQDVALRCDPISGHVSLFWYQQALGQGPEFLTYFQNEAQLDKSGLPSDRFFAERPEGSVSTLKIQRTQQEDSAVYLCASSPWGQRTDTQYFGPGTRLTVL.

The chain links TRBV4-2 to TRBJ1-6; D is ambiguous. This CDR3 is 15 amino acids long. Germline V CDR1 and CDR2: LGHNA, YNFKEQ. Trimming cost V 2 bases and J 8 bases, with 13 bases left between them. The CDR3: CASSQRPRSDSPLHF. The CDR3 coding sequence is TGTGCCAGCAGCCAACGGCCACGTTCGGATTCACCCCTCCACTTT.

This clonotype was detected only once. The gene calls are TRBV9 and TRBJ2-1; no clear D gene. Per germline, CDR1 SGDLS and CDR2 YYNGEE. V was trimmed by 0 bases and J by 2 bases, leaving 12 bases between them. The length of the CDR3 is 16 residues. CDR3 sequence: CASSVVGPTTYNEQFF. CDR3 sequence (DNA): TGTGCCAGCAGCGTAGTCGGTCCTACCACCTACAATGAGCAGTTCTTC.

For this clonotype: A junction boundary mismatches the germline segment, possibly from a read error. As DNA, the CDR3 is TGCGCTAGCAGCCAAGATAGGGGCTACACAGATACGCAGTATTTT. Translation: CASSQDRGYTDTQYF. V usage is TRBV4-1 and J usage is TRBJ2-3, with a tentative D call TRBD1 (5 bases). Germline assignment: CDR1 MGHRA and CDR2 YSYEKL. There are 15 residues in the CDR3.

There are a few counts of this clonotype. The chain employs TRBV7-8 and TRBJ2-7, with D perhaps matching TRBD2 (6 bases). Germline CDR1 and CDR2: SGHVS and FQNEAQ. The CDR3 totals 14 residues. The V end was cut by 5 bases, the J end by 6 bases, with 17 bases between. The CDR3 DNA follows: TGTGCCAGCAGCAAGACGGACGGGGGTCGCGAGCAGTACTTC. Protein product: CASSKTDGGREQYF. The full variable domain, in which reference TRBV7-8 and TRBJ2-7 provide the parts outside the CDR3, is GAGVSQSPRYKVAKRGQDVALRCDPISGHVSLFWYQQALGQGPEFLTYFQNEAQLDKSGLPSDRFFAERPEGSVSTLKIQRTQQEDSAVYLCASSKTDGGREQYFGPGTRLTVT.

This clonotype was counted a few times. The rearrangement uses TRBV20-1 and TRBJ2-5; D is ambiguous. V was shortened by 1 base and J by 4 bases, with 4 bases between the two germline ends. The CDR3 is 11 residues long. Germline CDR1 DFQATT, CDR2 SNEGSKA (reference sequence). CDR3 region: CSARVLETQYF. CDR3 DNA: TGCAGTGCTAGAGTCCTAGAGACCCAGTACTTC.

The chain has TRBV7-2 and TRBJ2-1; 9 positions match TRBD1. With 5 bases clipped from V and 3 bases from J, the junction kept 5 bases outside the gene matches. This CDR3 has 15 amino acids. CDR1 and CDR2 from the germline V gene are SGHTA and FQGNSA. DNA of the CDR3: TGTGCCAGCAGCCCTGACAGGGGGGACTACAATGAGCAGTTCTTC. This sequence encodes CASSPDRGDYNEQFF.

The rearrangement uses TRBV4-1 and TRBJ2-7; 7 nucleotides line up with TRBD2. The CDR3 sequence is 15 residues long. Germline V gene data show CDR1 as MGHRA and CDR2 as YSYEKL. After removal of 1 base from V and 4 bases from J, the junction contained 7 bases not matched to a gene. In DNA form, the CDR3 reads TGCGCCAGCAGCCAAGTTGGAGCGGGAAGGTACGAGCAGTACTTC. Translation gives CASSQVGAGRYEQYF.

This clonotype was seen a few times. The rearrangement uses TRBV29-1 and TRBJ2-5, with 9 positions matching TRBD1. Germline CDR1 is SQVTM and CDR2 is ANQGSEA. CDR3 length equals 13 residues. V lost 4 bases to trimming and J lost 2 bases; unmatched junction nucleotides: 2. Here the CDR3 DNA reads TGCAGCGTTGGGGGACAGGGACAAGAGACCCAGTACTTC. This translates into CSVGGQGQETQYF.

This chain uses TRBV25-1 with TRBJ1-1; D unclear. Trimming pared 6 bases from V and 4 bases from J, leaving 15 bases between. Germline CDR1 is MGHDK and CDR2 is SYGVNS. The CDR3 extends over 14 amino acids. CDR3 residues: CASSNEGVATEAFF. CDR3 nucleotide sequence: TGTGCCAGCAGCAACGAGGGAGTAGCCACTGAAGCTTTCTTT. The full variable domain, rest sourced from reference TRBV25-1 and TRBJ1-1, is EADIYQTPRYLVIGTGKKITLECSQTMGHDKMYWYQQDPGMELHLIHYSYGVNSTEKGDLSSESTVSRIRTEHFPLTLESARPSHTSQYLCASSNEGVATEAFFGQGTRLTVV.

This clonotype has more than one count but fewer than ten. The chain joins TRBV24-1 to TRBJ2-5, with unresolved D. The CDR3 is 12 amino acids. The V gene's germline CDR1 is KGHDR and CDR2 SFDVKD. V lost 3 bases and J 5 bases, leaving 6 bases between the germline ends. Written as DNA, the CDR3 is TGTGCCACCAGTGATGACACGGAGACCCAGTACTTC. Its protein product is CATSDDTETQYF.

The gene calls are TRBV10-3 and TRBJ2-7; 13 nucleotides align to TRBD2. CDR3 size: 14 residues. The ends lost 6 bases at V and 2 bases at J; junction bases unmatched: 1. Germline V lookup: CDR1 ENHRY, CDR2 SYGVKD. CDR3 residues: CAIRGLAGPYEQYF. CDR3 sequence (DNA): TGTGCCATCAGGGGACTAGCGGGACCCTACGAGCAGTACTTC.

This chain joins TRBV6-5 and TRBJ1-1, with 8 bases lining up with TRBD1. The CDR3 totals 16 residues. Germline CDR1 and CDR2: MNHEY and SVGAGI. V trimming: 1 base; J trimming: 0 bases; junction bases outside the gene matches: 4. CDR3 nucleotide sequence: TGTGCCAGCAGTTACTACAGGGGGGTACTGAACACTGAAGCTTTCTTT. This codes for CASSYYRGVLNTEAFF.

This CDR3 is CASSLNGDRGYEQYF. DNA of the CDR3: TGTGCCAGCAGCTTAAATGGAGACAGGGGTTACGAGCAGTACTTC. This chain uses TRBV7-2 with TRBJ2-7, with 8 bases fitting TRBD1. This CDR3 is built from 15 residues. The ends lost 2 bases at V and 4 bases at J; junction bases unmatched: 7. Per the germline V gene, CDR1 is SGHTA and CDR2 is FQGNSA.

The rearrangement uses TRBV6-2 or TRBV6-3 and TRBJ1-5; possible D gene TRBD1, 5 bases. The CDR3 loop spans 12 amino acids. Trimming left V 2 bases short and J 9 bases short, with 8 bases between. From germline, CDR1 is MNHEY and CDR2 SVGEGT. The CDR3 loop reads CASSYLGGPQHF. Written as DNA, the CDR3 is TGTGCCAGCAGTTACCTTGGGGGGCCCCAGCATTTT.

V gene TRBV29-1 combines with J gene TRBJ2-3, with D hard to call. The CDR3 is made up of 15 amino acids. The germline V and J ends were trimmed by 6 bases and 1 base, with 17 bases remaining between them. Germline V gene sequence: CDR1 SQVTM, CDR2 ANQGSEA. CDR3 bases: TGCAGCGTCCCTCCCCCTCCCCCGGGCACAGATACGCAGTATTTT. Protein sequence: CSVPPPPPGTDTQYF.

This clonotype was detected a few times. V gene TRBV10-1 combines with J gene TRBJ1-1, with 9 bases fitting TRBD1. The J segment lost 6 bases and the V segment lost 6 bases, leaving 11 bases of the junction unmatched. Germline V lookup: CDR1 WNHNN, CDR2 SYGVQD (reference sequence). CDR3 length equals 15 residues. The CDR3 region is CASSSPGTGRPEAFF. DNA of the CDR3: TGCGCCAGCAGCTCCCCCGGGACAGGGAGACCTGAAGCTTTCTTT.

This chain's CDR3 is CASSPDGVAKNIQYF. CDR3 sequence (DNA): TGTGCCAGCTCACCGGACGGGGTAGCCAAAAACATTCAGTACTTC. V is TRBV18 and J is TRBJ2-4; TRBD2 might be the D (5 bases). The V and J ends lost 3 bases and 0 bases respectively, with 9 bases between them. Germline CDR1 and CDR2: KGHSH and LQKENI. This CDR3 is 15 amino acids long.

This clonotype was recorded a few times. The rearrangement links TRBV4-1 to TRBJ2-7; D not certain. The CDR3 extends over 13 amino acids. Trimming removed 1 base from V and 4 bases from J, with 8 bases in between. Germline V gene lookup returns CDR1 MGHRA and CDR2 YSYEKL. CDR3 DNA: TGCGCCAGCAGCCAAGTTGGCATATACGAGCAGTACTTC. Protein sequence: CASSQVGIYEQYF.

The rearrangement links TRBV4-3 to TRBJ2-7; 9 bases are shared with TRBD2. V gave up 4 bases and J gave up 4 bases; unmatched junction bases: 29. Germline V gene sequence: CDR1 LGHNA, CDR2 YSLEER. CDR3 size: 22 residues. CDR3 loop: CASSRPTASGIVPVLRRYEQYF. DNA of the CDR3: TGCGCCAGCAGCCGCCCCACGGCTAGCGGGATCGTCCCTGTCTTGCGGAGGTACGAGCAGTACTTC.